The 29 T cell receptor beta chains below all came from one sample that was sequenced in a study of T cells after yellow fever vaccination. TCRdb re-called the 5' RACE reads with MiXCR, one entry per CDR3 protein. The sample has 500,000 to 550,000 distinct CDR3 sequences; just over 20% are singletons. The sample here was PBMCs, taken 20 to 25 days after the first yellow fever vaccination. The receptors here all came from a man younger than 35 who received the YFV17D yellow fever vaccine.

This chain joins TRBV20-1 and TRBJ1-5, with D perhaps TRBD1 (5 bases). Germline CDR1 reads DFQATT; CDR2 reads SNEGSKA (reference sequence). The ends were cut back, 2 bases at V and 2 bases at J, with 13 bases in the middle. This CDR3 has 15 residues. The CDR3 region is CSARPNSGGNQPQHF. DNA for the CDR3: TGCAGTGCTAGACCCAACTCGGGGGGCAATCAGCCCCAGCATTTT.

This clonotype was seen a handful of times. This CDR3 is CASSPGQTLGWSPLHF. The CDR3 coding sequence is TGTGCCAGCAGCCCCGGACAGACCCTAGGCTGGTCACCCCTCCACTTT. The chain combines TRBV7-2 with TRBJ1-6; D is perhaps TRBD1 (6 bases). The V gene lost 5 bases and the J gene lost 10 bases, with 21 bases spanning the gap. This CDR3 has 16 residues. Germline V gene data show CDR1 as SGHTA and CDR2 as FQGNSA.

CDR3 region: CASSLLQRTGGKGGYTF. The CDR3 DNA follows: TGTGCCAGCAGTTTATTGCAGAGGACAGGGGGCAAAGGTGGCTACACCTTC. This chain connects TRBV28 to TRBJ1-2, with TRBD1 identical over 11 bases. Germline CDR1 is MDHEN and CDR2 is SYDVKM. After removal of 1 base from V and 7 bases from J, the junction contained 11 bases not matched to a gene. The CDR3 sequence is 17 residues long.

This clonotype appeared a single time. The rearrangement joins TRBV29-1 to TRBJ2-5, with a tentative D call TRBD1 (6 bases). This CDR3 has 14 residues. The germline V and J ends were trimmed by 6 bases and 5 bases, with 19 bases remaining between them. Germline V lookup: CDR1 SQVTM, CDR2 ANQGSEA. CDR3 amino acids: CSVRVSRGVETQYF. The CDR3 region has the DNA TGCAGCGTGAGGGTCTCCAGGGGCGTGGAGACCCAGTACTTC.

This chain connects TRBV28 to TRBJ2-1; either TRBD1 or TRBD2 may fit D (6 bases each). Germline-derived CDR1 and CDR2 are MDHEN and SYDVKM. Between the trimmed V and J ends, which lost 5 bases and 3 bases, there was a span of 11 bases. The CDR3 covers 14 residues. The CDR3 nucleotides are TGTGCCAGCAGTAACGGGGGCCACTACAATGAGCAGTTCTTC. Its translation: CASSNGGHYNEQFF.

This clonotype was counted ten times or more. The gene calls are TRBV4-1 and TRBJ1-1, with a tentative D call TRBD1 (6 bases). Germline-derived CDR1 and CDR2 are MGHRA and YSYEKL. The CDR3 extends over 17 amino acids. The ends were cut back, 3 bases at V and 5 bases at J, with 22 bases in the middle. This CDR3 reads CASSQGDFLGARTEAFF. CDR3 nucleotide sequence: TGCGCCAGCAGCCAGGGGGACTTTCTGGGGGCGAGAACTGAAGCTTTCTTT.

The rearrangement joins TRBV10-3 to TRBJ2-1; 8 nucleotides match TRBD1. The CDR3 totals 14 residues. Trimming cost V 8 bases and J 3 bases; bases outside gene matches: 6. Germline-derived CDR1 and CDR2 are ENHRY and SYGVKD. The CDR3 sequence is CAIGDRPIYNEQFF. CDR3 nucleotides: TGTGCCATCGGGGACAGGCCAATCTACAATGAGCAGTTCTTC.

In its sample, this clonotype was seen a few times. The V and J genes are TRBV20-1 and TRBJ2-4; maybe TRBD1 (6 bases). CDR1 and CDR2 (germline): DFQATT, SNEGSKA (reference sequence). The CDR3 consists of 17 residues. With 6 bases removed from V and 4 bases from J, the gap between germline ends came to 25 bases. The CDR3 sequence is CSADLTGRGIIKNIQYF. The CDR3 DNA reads TGCAGTGCCGACCTAACAGGGCGAGGGATTATAAAAAACATTCAGTACTTC.

CDR3 loop: CASSLATGSSYEQYF. Written as DNA, the CDR3 is TGTGCCAGCAGCTTAGCCACAGGGAGCTCCTACGAGCAGTACTTC. This chain links TRBV7-2 with TRBJ2-7, with D possibly TRBD1 on 6 matching bases. There are 15 residues in the CDR3. Deletions cut 0 bases from V and 0 bases from J, with 9 bases between. The germline V gene has CDR1 SGHTA and CDR2 FQGNSA.

The CDR3 sequence: CASSPFGGRNTGELFF. DNA of the CDR3: TGTGCCAGCAGTCCTTTCGGCGGGAGGAACACCGGGGAGCTGTTTTTT. The chain employs TRBV28 and TRBJ2-2; 7 nucleotides agree with TRBD2. Germline CDR1 and CDR2: MDHEN and SYDVKM. The CDR3 covers 16 residues. The ends lost 5 bases at V and 1 base at J; junction bases unmatched: 7.

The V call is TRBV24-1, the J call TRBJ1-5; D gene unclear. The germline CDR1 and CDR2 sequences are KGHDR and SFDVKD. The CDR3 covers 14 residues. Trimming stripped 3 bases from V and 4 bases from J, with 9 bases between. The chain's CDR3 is CATSDNRVNQPQHF. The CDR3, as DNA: TGTGCCACCAGTGATAACCGAGTTAATCAGCCCCAGCATTTT.

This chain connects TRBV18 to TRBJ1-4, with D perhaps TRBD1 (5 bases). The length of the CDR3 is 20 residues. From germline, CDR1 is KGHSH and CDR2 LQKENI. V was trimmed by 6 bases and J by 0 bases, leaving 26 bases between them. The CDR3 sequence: CASSLGPLWQGRATNEKLFF. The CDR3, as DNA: TGTGCCAGCTCGCTGGGCCCCCTTTGGCAGGGTCGTGCAACTAATGAAAAACTGTTTTTT.

CDR3 loop: CASSTLPGAISYEQYF. DNA for the CDR3: TGTGCCAGCAGCACCCTCCCGGGGGCCATCTCCTACGAGCAGTACTTC. J is TRBJ2-7 and V is TRBV7-2; perhaps D is TRBD1 or TRBD2 (6 bases each). The CDR3 is 16 amino acids. V was pared by 5 bases and J by 0 bases, with 17 bases between. From germline, CDR1 is SGHTA and CDR2 FQGNSA.

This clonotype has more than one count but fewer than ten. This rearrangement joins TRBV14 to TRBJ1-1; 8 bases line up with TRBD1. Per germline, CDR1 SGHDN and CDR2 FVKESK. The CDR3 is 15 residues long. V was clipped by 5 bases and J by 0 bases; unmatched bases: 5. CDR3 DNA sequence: TGTGCCAGCAGCGCTCAGGGGGCCTTGAACACTGAAGCTTTCTTT. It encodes CASSAQGALNTEAFF. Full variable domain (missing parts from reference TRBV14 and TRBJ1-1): EAGVTQFPSHSVIEKGQTVTLRCDPISGHDNLYWYRRVMGKEIKFLLHFVKESKQDESGMPNNRFLAERTGGTYSTLKVQPAELEDSGVYFCASSAQGALNTEAFFGQGTRLTVV.

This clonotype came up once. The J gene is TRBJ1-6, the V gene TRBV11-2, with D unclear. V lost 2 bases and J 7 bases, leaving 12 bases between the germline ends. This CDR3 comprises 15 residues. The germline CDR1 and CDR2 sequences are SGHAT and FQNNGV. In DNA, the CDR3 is TGTGCCAGCAGCTTACGCCCTTTTTTAAATTCACCCCTCCACTTT. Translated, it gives CASSLRPFLNSPLHF.

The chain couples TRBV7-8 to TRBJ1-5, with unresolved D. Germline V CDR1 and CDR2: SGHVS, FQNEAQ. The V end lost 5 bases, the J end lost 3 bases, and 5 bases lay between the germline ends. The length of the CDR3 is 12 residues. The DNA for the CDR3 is TGTGCCAGCAGCCCCGCCAATCAGCCCCAGCATTTT. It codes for CASSPANQPQHF.

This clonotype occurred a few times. CDR3 coding DNA: TGCGCCAGCAGCTTGCGGACTAGTGCTGAGCAGTTCTTC. Translated: CASSLRTSAEQFF. The chain carries TRBV5-1 and TRBJ2-1; 7 bases match TRBD2. The V and J ends lost 1 base and 9 bases, in that order; junction bases with no gene match: 4. Germline CDR1 reads SGHRS; CDR2 reads YFSETQ. This CDR3 is built from 13 residues.

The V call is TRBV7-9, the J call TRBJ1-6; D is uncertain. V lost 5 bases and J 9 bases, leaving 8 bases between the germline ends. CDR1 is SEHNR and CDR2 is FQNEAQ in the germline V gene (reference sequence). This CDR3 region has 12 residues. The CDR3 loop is CASSLNASPLHF. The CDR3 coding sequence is TGTGCCAGCAGCCTCAACGCTTCACCCCTCCACTTT.

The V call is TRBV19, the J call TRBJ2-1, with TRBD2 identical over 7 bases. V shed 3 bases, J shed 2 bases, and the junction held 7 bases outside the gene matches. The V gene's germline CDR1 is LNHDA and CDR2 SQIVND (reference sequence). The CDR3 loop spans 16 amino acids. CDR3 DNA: TGTGCCAGTAGTATCAGAGCTAGCGGCCCCTACAATGAGCAGTTCTTC. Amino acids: CASSIRASGPYNEQFF.

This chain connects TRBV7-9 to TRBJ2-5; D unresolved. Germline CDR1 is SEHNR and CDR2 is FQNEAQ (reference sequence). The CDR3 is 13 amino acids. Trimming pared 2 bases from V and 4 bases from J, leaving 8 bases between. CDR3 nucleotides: TGTGCCAGCAGCTTAATACTTGCAGAGACCCAGTACTTC. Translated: CASSLILAETQYF.

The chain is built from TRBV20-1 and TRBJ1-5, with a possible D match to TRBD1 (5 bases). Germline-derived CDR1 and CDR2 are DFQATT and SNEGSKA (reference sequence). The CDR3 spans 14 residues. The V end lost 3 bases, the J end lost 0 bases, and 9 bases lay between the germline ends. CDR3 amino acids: CSASVTVSNQPQHF. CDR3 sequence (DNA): TGCAGTGCTAGTGTGACAGTTAGCAATCAGCCCCAGCATTTT.

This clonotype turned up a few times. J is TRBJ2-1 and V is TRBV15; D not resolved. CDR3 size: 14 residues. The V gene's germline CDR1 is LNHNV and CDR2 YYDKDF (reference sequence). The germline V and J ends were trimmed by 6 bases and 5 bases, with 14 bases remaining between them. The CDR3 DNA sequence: TGTGCCACCAGAGAGACACTTCGAGACAATGAGCAGTTCTTC. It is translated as CATRETLRDNEQFF.

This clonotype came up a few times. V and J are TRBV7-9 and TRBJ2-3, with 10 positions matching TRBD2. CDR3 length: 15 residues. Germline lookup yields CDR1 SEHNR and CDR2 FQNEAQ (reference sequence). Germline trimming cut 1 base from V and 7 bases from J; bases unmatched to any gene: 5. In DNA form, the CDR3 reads TGTGCCAGCAGCTTAGGGCTAGCGGGGGTCTATACGCAGTATTTT. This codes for CASSLGLAGVYTQYF.

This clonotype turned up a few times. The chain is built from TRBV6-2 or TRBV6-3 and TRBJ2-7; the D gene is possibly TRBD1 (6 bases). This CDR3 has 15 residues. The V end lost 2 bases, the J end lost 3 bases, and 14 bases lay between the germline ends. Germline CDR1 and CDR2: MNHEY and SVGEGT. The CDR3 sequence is CASSYQGTYHYEQYF. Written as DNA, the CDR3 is TGTGCCAGCAGTTACCAGGGGACATACCACTACGAGCAGTACTTC.

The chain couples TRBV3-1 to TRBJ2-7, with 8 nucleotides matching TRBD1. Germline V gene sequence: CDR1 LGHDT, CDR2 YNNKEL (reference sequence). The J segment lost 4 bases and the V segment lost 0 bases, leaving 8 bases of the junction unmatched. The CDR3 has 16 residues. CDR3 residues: CASSQDNRRGRYEQYF. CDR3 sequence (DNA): TGTGCCAGCAGCCAAGATAATCGCAGGGGGCGTTACGAGCAGTACTTC.

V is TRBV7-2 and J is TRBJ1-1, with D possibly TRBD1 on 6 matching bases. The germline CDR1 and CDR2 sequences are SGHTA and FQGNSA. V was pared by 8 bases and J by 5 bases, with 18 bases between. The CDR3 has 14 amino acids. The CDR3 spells CASGTQVETTEAFF. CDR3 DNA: TGTGCCAGCGGGACACAGGTTGAGACGACTGAAGCTTTCTTT.

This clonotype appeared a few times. This CDR3 reads CASSLVLVGTGELFF. The DNA of the CDR3 is TGTGCCAGCAGCTTAGTTCTCGTCGGCACCGGGGAGCTGTTTTTT. This chain links TRBV7-2 with TRBJ2-2; D is ambiguous. V lost 1 base and J 4 bases, leaving 10 bases between the germline ends. The CDR3 is 15 residues long. Germline CDR1 is SGHTA and CDR2 is FQGNSA.

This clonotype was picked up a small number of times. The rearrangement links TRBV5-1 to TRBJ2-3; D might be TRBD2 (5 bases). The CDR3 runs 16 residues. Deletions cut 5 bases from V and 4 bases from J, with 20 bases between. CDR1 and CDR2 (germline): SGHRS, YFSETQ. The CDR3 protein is CASRRVWAHPPDTQYF. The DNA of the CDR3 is TGCGCCAGCAGGAGGGTCTGGGCTCACCCGCCAGATACGCAGTATTTT.

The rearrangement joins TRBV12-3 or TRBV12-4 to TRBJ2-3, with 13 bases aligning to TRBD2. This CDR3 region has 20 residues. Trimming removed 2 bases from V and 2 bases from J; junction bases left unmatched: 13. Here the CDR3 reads CASSLPLGLAGRTLTDTQYF. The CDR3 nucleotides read TGTGCCAGCAGTTTACCCCTGGGACTAGCGGGGCGAACCCTCACAGATACGCAGTATTTT.